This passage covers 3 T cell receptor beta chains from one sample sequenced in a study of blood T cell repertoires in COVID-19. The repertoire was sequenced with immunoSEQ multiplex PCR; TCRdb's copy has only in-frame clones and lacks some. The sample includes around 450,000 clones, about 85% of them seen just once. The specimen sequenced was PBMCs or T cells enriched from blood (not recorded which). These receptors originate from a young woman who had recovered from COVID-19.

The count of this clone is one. Here the CDR3 reads CADRDTGTGELFF. DNA of the CDR3: TGTGCTGACAGGGACACGGGCACCGGGGAGCTGTTTTTT. V is TRBV12-3 or TRBV12-4 and J is TRBJ2-2, with 7 bases aligning to TRBD1. The CDR3 extends over 13 amino acids.

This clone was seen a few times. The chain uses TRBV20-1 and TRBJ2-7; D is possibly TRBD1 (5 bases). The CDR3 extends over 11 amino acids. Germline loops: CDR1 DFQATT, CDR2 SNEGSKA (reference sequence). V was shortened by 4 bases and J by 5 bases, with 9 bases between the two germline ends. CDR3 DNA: TGCAGTGCTACGATCAGGGACGAGCAGTACTTC. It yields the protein CSATIRDEQYF.

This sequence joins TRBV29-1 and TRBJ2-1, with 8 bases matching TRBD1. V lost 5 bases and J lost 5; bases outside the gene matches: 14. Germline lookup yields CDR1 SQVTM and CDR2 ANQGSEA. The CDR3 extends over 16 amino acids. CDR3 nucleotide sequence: TGCAGCGTTTATGGCGGGGACAGGTCCGTCAACAATGAGCAGTTCTTC. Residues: CSVYGGDRSVNNEQFF.